The 27 T cell receptor beta chains in this list originate from one sample, sequenced in a study of blood T cells in healthy people across ages. Together with a sample-barcoded 5' primer, a J-beta primer mix was included in a second PCR lasting roughly 6 to 12 cycles. TCRdb analysed the 5' RACE reads with MiXCR anew, one entry per CDR3 protein. This sample carries about 1.6 million distinct CDR3 sequences, about 31% of them seen once, and the ten largest clones take 11%. Sequencing was carried out using blood. The receptors stem from a woman in her thirties in good health.

This sequence joins TRBV7-9 and TRBJ1-6; D uncertain. V was pared by 6 bases and J by 7 bases, with 13 bases between. This CDR3 has 14 amino acids. Per germline, CDR1 SEHNR and CDR2 FQNEAQ (reference sequence). The CDR3 DNA reads TGTGCCAGCAGTGGCGGGAGCTTGAATTCACCCCTCCACTTT. It codes for CASSGGSLNSPLHF. Based on the CDR3 plus reference TRBV7-9 and TRBJ1-6, the full variable domain is DTGVSQNPRHKITKRGQNVTFRCDPISEHNRLYWYRQTLGQGPEFLTYFQNEAQLEKSRLLSDRFSAERPKGSFSTLEIQRTEQGDSAMYLCASSGGSLNSPLHFGNGTRLTVT.

The genes are TRBV7-2 and TRBJ2-4, with 12 bases fitting TRBD2. The CDR3 totals 15 residues. The V and J ends lost 4 bases and 13 bases, in that order; junction bases with no gene match: 11. Germline CDR1 and CDR2: SGHTA and FQGNSA. The CDR3 DNA is TGTGCCAGCAGCTCTAGGGCTAGCGGGGGGGAGCTGCAGTACTTC. Residues: CASSSRASGGELQYF. Full variable domain (outside the CDR3, taken from reference TRBV7-2 and TRBJ2-4): GAGVSQSPSNKVTEKGKDVELRCDPISGHTALYWYRQSLGQGLEFLIYFQGNSAPDKSGLPSDRFSAERTGGSVSTLTIQRTQQEDSAVYLCASSSRASGGELQYFGAGTRLSVL.

In this sample, this clonotype turned up a few times. CDR3 DNA: TGCAGTGCTAGTGGCAGCGGGAGCTCCTACGAGCAGTACTTC. It is translated as CSASGSGSSYEQYF. This chain links TRBV20-1 with TRBJ2-7, with TRBD2 matching over 8 bases. Germline trimming cut 3 bases from V and 0 bases from J; bases unmatched to any gene: 4. Germline V gene lookup returns CDR1 DFQATT and CDR2 SNEGSKA (reference sequence). The CDR3 loop spans 14 amino acids.

The chain links TRBV6-1 to TRBJ2-3; TRBD2 agrees at 12 bases. The germline gives CDR1 MNHNS, CDR2 SASEGT. The junction had 8 bases not matched to a gene; V was cut back by 1 base and J by 6 bases. The CDR3 runs 17 residues. CDR3 amino acids: CASSEGTSGTPRDTQYF. The CDR3 DNA reads TGTGCCAGCAGTGAAGGGACTAGCGGGACCCCTCGGGATACGCAGTATTTT.

This clonotype was observed a single time. Possible read error: a much larger clone is one base away. The rearrangement links TRBV4-2 to TRBJ1-6, with D unclear. Germline V gene sequence: CDR1 LGHNA, CDR2 YNFKEQ. Between the trimmed V and J ends, which lost 3 bases and 10 bases, there was a span of 7 bases. This CDR3 spans 12 amino acids. CDR3 residues: CASSQGSSPLHF. For the CDR3, the DNA is TGTGCCAGCAGCCAGGGCAGCTCACCCCTCCACTTT.

The chain combines TRBV25-1 with TRBJ1-1, with D possibly matching TRBD1 (5 bases). The length of the CDR3 is 13 residues. In germline, CDR1 is MGHDK, CDR2 SYGVNS. V lost 10 bases to trimming and J lost 0 bases, with 12 bases between them. The DNA of the CDR3 is TGTGCCACCCGCGGGGGGATGAACACTGAAGCTTTCTTT. It translates to CATRGGMNTEAFF.

This rearrangement joins TRBV6-5 to TRBJ1-2; no reliable D call. Germline assignment: CDR1 MNHEY and CDR2 SVGAGI. The CDR3 runs 13 residues. The V end was cut by 5 bases, the J end by 0 bases, with 7 bases between. DNA of the CDR3: TGTGCCAGCAGTAACATAGCTAACTATGGCTACACCTTC. This codes for CASSNIANYGYTF.

Points on this clonotype: Given a much more abundant clone one base away, this may be a read error. This chain uses TRBV5-1 with TRBJ2-7; unclear D gene. Looked up from germline, CDR1 is SGHRS and CDR2 is YFSETQ. This CDR3 comprises 13 residues. CDR3: CASSLDPTYERYF. CDR3 DNA: TGCGCCAGCAGCCTCGACCCTACCTACGAGCGGTACTTC.

The chain carries TRBV6-4 and TRBJ2-5; D possibly matches TRBD1 or TRBD2 (6 bases each). CDR1 is MRHNA, CDR2 SNTAGT, per germline. V was pared by 9 bases and J by 5 bases, with 19 bases between. The CDR3 sequence is 14 residues long. CDR3: CASPGGRASETQYF. The CDR3 nucleotides are TGTGCCAGTCCCGGGGGCAGGGCGAGTGAGACCCAGTACTTC.

CDR3 sequence: CASSVTGASYGYTF. CDR3 nucleotides: TGTGCCAGCAGTGTGACAGGGGCGAGCTATGGCTACACCTTC. The chain uses TRBV12-3 or TRBV12-4 and TRBJ1-2; TRBD1 matches 8 bases. Unmatched junction bases numbered 6, after V lost 5 bases and J lost 4 bases. CDR3 size: 14 residues.

The chain links TRBV20-1 to TRBJ2-2; D gene uncertain. This CDR3 is built from 14 residues. From germline, CDR1 is DFQATT and CDR2 SNEGSKA (reference sequence). Trimming took off 4 bases at V and 0 bases at J, with 9 bases between the two ends. In nucleotides, the CDR3 is TGCAGTGCTACGGCGATTTCGAACACCGGGGAGCTGTTTTTT. Its translation is CSATAISNTGELFF.

The chain recombines TRBV3-1 with TRBJ2-5; TRBD2 aligns across 12 bases. J lost 2 bases, V lost 0 bases, and 10 bases had no gene match. The CDR3 totals 19 residues. Germline lookup yields CDR1 LGHDT and CDR2 YNNKEL (reference sequence). The CDR3, as DNA: TGTGCCAGCAGCCAAGATTTGGCTAGCGGGGGGGCGAGGCAAGAGACCCAGTACTTC. This sequence encodes CASSQDLASGGARQETQYF.

V usage is TRBV10-3 and J usage is TRBJ1-2; 8 bases are shared with TRBD1. The CDR3 has 14 residues. From germline, CDR1 is ENHRY and CDR2 SYGVKD. With V trimmed by 6 bases and J by 2 bases, 5 bases remained unmatched. This CDR3 is CAISPGQENYGYTF. In DNA, the CDR3 is TGTGCCATCAGCCCGGGACAGGAGAACTATGGCTACACCTTC.

This chain connects TRBV9 to TRBJ2-1, with D perhaps TRBD1 or TRBD2 (5 bases each). The CDR3 totals 16 residues. V was pared by 4 bases and J by 5 bases, with 19 bases between. Germline loops: CDR1 SGDLS, CDR2 YYNGEE. For the CDR3, the DNA is TGTGCCAGCAGCCCGGCAGGGAGTAATTTTCACAATGAGCAGTTCTTC. Translated, it gives CASSPAGSNFHNEQFF.

The rearrangement links TRBV4-1 to TRBJ1-2, with 11 bases fitting TRBD1. Germline loops: CDR1 MGHRA, CDR2 YSYEKL. The V and J ends lost 1 base and 7 bases, in that order; junction bases with no gene match: 8. The CDR3 is made up of 16 amino acids. Here the CDR3 DNA reads TGCGCCAGCAGCCAAGTCTTGGACAGGGGGCTCGGTGGCTACACCTTC. This codes for CASSQVLDRGLGGYTF.

The chain joins TRBV27 to TRBJ1-2, with a tentative D call TRBD1 (5 bases). Germline loops: CDR1 MNHEY, CDR2 SMNVEV (reference sequence). The CDR3 has 14 residues. Trimming shortened V by 2 bases and J by 8 bases, and 15 bases separated the two germline ends. CDR3 in DNA: TGTGCCAGCAGTTTACAGGTGACAGACGAAGGCTACACCTTC. Translation gives CASSLQVTDEGYTF.

This sequence joins TRBV27 and TRBJ2-5; TRBD1 matches at 7 bases. TRBJ2-7 explains the end of the DNA better; the J call may be wrong. CDR3 length: 16 residues. The germline CDR1 and CDR2 sequences are MNHEY and SMNVEV (reference sequence). The CDR3 coding sequence is TGTGCCAGCAGTGCGTACTTACAGGGGATCGGGGACGAGCAGTACTTC. It is translated as CASSAYLQGIGDEQYF.

The chain is built from TRBV11-2 and TRBJ2-7, with D perhaps assigned TRBD1 or TRBD2 (5 bases each). V lost 1 base and J 0 bases, leaving 13 bases between the germline ends. The CDR3 totals 16 residues. Germline assignment: CDR1 SGHAT and CDR2 FQNNGV. The CDR3 DNA follows: TGTGCCAGCAGCTTAGCTTTGGGGGATTCCTCCTACGAGCAGTACTTC. This codes for CASSLALGDSSYEQYF.

Here the CDR3 reads CASSADNNEQFF. The CDR3 DNA is TGTGCCAGCAGCGCCGACAATAATGAGCAGTTCTTC. The chain employs TRBV7-6 and TRBJ2-1; D not resolved. The germline V gene has CDR1 SGHVS and CDR2 FNYEAQ. Trimming stripped 5 bases from V and 7 bases from J, with 9 bases between. CDR3 length: 12 residues.

This clonotype was found many times. This sequence joins TRBV20-1 and TRBJ2-1; 9 bases are shared with TRBD2. The J segment lost 11 bases and the V segment lost 6 bases, leaving 11 bases of the junction unmatched. Germline V gene sequence: CDR1 DFQATT, CDR2 SNEGSKA (reference sequence). This CDR3 has 13 amino acids. CDR3 sequence reads: CSASKPGLAQQFF. CDR3 bases: TGCAGTGCCTCAAAGCCGGGACTAGCCCAGCAGTTCTTC.

The V and J genes are TRBV2 and TRBJ2-3; 7 nucleotides align to TRBD1. V lost 2 bases to trimming and J lost 1 base; unmatched junction nucleotides: 3. The CDR3 totals 15 residues. Germline V CDR1 and CDR2: SNHLY, FYNNEI. CDR3 loop: CASSECGQGTDTQYF. Here the CDR3 DNA reads TGTGCCAGCAGTGAATGCGGACAGGGCACAGATACGCAGTATTTT.

The chain has TRBV6-6 and TRBJ1-5; D ambiguous. The V gene lost 4 bases and the J gene lost 5 bases, with 6 bases spanning the gap. Germline CDR1 reads MNHNY; CDR2 reads SVGAGI (reference sequence). This CDR3 spans 12 amino acids. This CDR3 reads CASSSFDQPQHF. CDR3 sequence (DNA): TGTGCCAGCAGTTCTTTTGATCAGCCCCAGCATTTT.

This clonotype was detected only a few times. J is TRBJ2-1 and V is TRBV29-1; 8 nucleotides match TRBD2. Germline loops: CDR1 SQVTM, CDR2 ANQGSEA. V shed 6 bases, J shed 3 bases, and the junction held 1 base outside the gene matches. The CDR3 is 12 residues long. Here the CDR3 DNA reads TGCAGCGTGACTAGCGACTACAATGAGCAGTTCTTC. Translation gives CSVTSDYNEQFF.

Comment on this clonotype: One end of the junction fails to match germline, which may point to a read error. The rearrangement uses TRBV20-1 and TRBJ2-5; tentatively, D is TRBD2 (6 bases). This CDR3 contains 14 residues. The germline V gene encodes CDR1 DFQATT and CDR2 SNEGSKA (reference sequence). In DNA, the CDR3 is TGCAGTGCTCCGGGACTTCGGGGCCAAGAGACCCTGTACTTC. Its translation: CSAPGLRGQETLYF.

This clonotype occurred a few times. This rearrangement joins TRBV29-1 to TRBJ2-5; 7 nucleotides agree with TRBD2. V trimming: 6 bases; J trimming: 5 bases; junction bases outside the gene matches: 6. The germline V gene has CDR1 SQVTM and CDR2 ANQGSEA. CDR3 length equals 12 residues. CDR3 loop: CSVGEGLETQYF. CDR3 nucleotide sequence: TGCAGCGTGGGGGAGGGATTGGAGACCCAGTACTTC.

The chain employs TRBV3-1 and TRBJ2-5, with a tentative D call TRBD1 (5 bases). Germline lookup yields CDR1 LGHDT and CDR2 YNNKEL (reference sequence). The CDR3 is 15 residues long. V was pared by 4 bases and J by 1 base, with 13 bases between. The CDR3 nucleotides are TGTGCCAGCAGCCCCTACAGACAGACCCAAGAGACCCAGTACTTC. The encoded protein is CASSPYRQTQETQYF.

This clonotype was seen only a few times. The rearrangement joins TRBV10-3 to TRBJ1-1; 8 bases fit TRBD1. In germline, CDR1 is ENHRY, CDR2 SYGVKD. J gave up 0 bases and V 6 bases, and 6 bases lay outside the gene matches. The CDR3 runs 15 residues. CDR3 sequence: CAISRQGTMNTEAFF. The CDR3 bases are TGTGCCATCAGCCGACAGGGGACTATGAACACTGAAGCTTTCTTT.